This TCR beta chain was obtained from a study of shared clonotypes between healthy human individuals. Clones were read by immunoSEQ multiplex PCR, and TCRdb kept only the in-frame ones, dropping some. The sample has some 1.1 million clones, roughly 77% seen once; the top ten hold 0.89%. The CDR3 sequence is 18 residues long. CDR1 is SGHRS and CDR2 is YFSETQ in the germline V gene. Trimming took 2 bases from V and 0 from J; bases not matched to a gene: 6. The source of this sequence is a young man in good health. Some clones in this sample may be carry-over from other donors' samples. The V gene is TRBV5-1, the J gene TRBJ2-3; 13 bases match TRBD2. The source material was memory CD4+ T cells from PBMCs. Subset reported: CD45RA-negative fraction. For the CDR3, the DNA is TGCGCCAGCAGCTTACAGACTAGCGGGGGGACTAGCACAGATACGCAGTATTTT. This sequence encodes CASSLQTSGGTSTDTQYF.